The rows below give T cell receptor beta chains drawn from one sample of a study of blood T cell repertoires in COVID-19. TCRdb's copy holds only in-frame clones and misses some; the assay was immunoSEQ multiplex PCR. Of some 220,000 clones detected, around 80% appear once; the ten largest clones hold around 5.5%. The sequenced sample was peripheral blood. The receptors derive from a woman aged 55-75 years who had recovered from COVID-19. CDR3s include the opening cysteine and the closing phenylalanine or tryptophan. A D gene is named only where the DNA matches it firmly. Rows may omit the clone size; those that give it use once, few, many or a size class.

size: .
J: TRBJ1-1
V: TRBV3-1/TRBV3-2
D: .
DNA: TGTGCCAGCAGCCATCTCGACAGGCCTGAAGCTTTCTTT
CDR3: CASSHLDRPEAFF

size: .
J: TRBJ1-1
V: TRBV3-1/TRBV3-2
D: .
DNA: TGTGCCAGCAGCATCAGGGGATTATCTGCTTTCTTT
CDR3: CASSIRGLSAFF

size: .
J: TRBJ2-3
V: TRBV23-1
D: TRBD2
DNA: TGCGCCAGCAGAATCCGGGACTACACAGATACGCAGTATTTT
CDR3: CASRIRDYTDTQYF

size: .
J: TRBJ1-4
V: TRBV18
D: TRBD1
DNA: TGTGCCAGCTCACCAACGGGACAGCAAAATGAAAAACTGTTTTTT
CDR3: CASSPTGQQNEKLFF

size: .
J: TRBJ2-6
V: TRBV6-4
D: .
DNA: TGTGCCAGCAGTGCAGACAACTCTGGGGCCAACGTCCTGACTTTC
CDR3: CASSADNSGANVLTF

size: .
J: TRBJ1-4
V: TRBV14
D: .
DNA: TGTGCCCTAACGCAGGGAGGGGAAAAACTGTTTTTT
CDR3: CALTQGGEKLFF

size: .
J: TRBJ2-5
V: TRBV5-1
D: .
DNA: TGCGCCAGCACCACCCTCGGAGGGTGGCAAGAGACCCAGTACTTC
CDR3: CASTTLGGWQETQYF

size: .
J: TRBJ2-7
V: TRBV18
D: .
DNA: TGTGCCAGCTCCAGGTACGACGCCTCCTACGAGCAGTACTTC
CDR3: CASSRYDASYEQYF

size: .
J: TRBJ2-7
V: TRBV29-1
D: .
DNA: TGCAGCGGACAGGTGGGATACGAGCAGTACTTC
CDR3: CSGQVGYEQYF

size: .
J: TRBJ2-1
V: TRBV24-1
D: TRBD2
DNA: TGTGCCACCTCCGGGACTAGCGGGACTAGGGATGAGCAGTTCTTC
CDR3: CATSGTSGTRDEQFF

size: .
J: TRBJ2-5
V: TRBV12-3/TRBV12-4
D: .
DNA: TGTGCCAGCAGTCCGGACGGGGGAGAGACCCAGTACTTC
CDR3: CASSPDGGETQYF

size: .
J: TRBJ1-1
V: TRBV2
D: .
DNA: TGTGCCAGCAGAACGGAGGGGAACACTGAAGCTTTCTTT
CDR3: CASRTEGNTEAFF

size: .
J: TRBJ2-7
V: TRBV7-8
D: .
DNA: TGTGCCAGCAGCTTAAACGGGGGTACCTACGAGCAGTACTTC
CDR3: CASSLNGGTYEQYF

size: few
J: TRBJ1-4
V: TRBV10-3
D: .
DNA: TGTGCCATCAGTGCTCAGGGGACTAATGAAAAACTGTTTTTT
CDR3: CAISAQGTNEKLFF

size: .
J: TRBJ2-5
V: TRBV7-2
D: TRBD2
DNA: TGTGCCAGCAGCCCTGGACTAGCGGGGGGATTCCAAGAGACCCAGTACTTC
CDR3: CASSPGLAGGFQETQYF

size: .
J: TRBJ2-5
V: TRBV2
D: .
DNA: TGTGCCAGCAGTGATCCGGGGACCCAGTACTTC
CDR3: CASSDPGTQYF

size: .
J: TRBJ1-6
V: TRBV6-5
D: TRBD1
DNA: TGTGCCAGCCTCCCCCCAGGGGGTAACAATTCACCCCTCCACTTT
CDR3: CASLPPGGNNSPLHF

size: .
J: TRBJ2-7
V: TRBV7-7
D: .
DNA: TGTGCTAGCAGCTTAGCCTCTGGAGGACTACAGTACTTC
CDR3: CASSLASGGLQYF

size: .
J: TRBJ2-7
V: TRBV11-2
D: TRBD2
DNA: TGTGCCAGCAGCTTATCGGGGACTAGCTCCTACGAGCAGTACTTC
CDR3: CASSLSGTSSYEQYF

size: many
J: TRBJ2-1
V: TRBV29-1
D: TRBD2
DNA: TGCAGCGTTGAGCCTACTAGCGGGGGGCATGAGCAGTTCTTC
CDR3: CSVEPTSGGHEQFF

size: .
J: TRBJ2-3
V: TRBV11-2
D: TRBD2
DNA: TGTGCCAGCAGCTTTTCGGGACTAGCGGGGGGGCGATCAGATACGCAGTATTTT
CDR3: CASSFSGLAGGRSDTQYF

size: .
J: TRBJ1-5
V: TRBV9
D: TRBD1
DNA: TGTGCCAGCAGCGGGGGACAGCCCAATCAGCCCCAGCATTTT
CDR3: CASSGGQPNQPQHF

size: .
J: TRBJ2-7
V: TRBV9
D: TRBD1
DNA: TGTGCCAGCAGCGCTCACGGGACAGGGGCCTACGAGCAGTACTTC
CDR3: CASSAHGTGAYEQYF

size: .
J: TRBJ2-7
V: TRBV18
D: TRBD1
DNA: TGTGCCAGCTCCGAACTCACAGGGGGCAACTACGAGCAGTACTTC
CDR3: CASSELTGGNYEQYF